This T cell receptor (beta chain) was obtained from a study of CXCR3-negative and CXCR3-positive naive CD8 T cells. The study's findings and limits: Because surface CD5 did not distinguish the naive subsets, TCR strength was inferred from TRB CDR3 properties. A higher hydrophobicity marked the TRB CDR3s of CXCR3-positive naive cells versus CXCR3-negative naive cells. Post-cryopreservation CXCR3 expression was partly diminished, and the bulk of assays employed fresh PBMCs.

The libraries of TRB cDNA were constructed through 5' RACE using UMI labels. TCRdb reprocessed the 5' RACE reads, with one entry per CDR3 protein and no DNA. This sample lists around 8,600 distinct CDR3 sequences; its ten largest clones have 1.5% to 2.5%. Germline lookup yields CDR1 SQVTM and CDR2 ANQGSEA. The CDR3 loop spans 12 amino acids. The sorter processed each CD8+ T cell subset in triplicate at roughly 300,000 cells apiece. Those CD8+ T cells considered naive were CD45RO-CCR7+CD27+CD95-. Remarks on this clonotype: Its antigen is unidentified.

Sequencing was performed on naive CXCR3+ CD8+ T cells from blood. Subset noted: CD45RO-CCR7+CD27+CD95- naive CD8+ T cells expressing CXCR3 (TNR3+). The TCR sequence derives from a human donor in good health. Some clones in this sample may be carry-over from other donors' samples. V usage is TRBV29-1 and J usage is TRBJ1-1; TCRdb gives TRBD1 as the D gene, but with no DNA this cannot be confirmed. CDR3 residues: CSAGQMNTEAFF.